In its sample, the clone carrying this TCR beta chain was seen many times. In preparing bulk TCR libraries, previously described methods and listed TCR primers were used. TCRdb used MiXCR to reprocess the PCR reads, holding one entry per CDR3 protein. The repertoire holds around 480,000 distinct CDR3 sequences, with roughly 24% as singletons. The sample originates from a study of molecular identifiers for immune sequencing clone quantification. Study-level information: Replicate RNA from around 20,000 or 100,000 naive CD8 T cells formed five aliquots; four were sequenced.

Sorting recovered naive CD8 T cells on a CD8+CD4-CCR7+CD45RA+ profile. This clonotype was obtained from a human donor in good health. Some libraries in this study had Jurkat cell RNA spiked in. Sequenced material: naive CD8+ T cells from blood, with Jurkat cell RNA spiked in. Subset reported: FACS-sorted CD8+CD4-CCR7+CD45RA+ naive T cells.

The CDR3 region is CSVDTRGGTDTQYF. CDR3 bases: TGCAGCGTTGATACGCGGGGGGGCACAGATACGCAGTATTTT. V and J are TRBV29-1 and TRBJ2-3, with 8 nucleotides matching TRBD2. Looked up from germline, CDR1 is SQVTM and CDR2 is ANQGSEA. The V segment lost 3 bases and the J segment 1 base; nucleotides outside the gene matches: 3. CDR3 length: 14 residues.